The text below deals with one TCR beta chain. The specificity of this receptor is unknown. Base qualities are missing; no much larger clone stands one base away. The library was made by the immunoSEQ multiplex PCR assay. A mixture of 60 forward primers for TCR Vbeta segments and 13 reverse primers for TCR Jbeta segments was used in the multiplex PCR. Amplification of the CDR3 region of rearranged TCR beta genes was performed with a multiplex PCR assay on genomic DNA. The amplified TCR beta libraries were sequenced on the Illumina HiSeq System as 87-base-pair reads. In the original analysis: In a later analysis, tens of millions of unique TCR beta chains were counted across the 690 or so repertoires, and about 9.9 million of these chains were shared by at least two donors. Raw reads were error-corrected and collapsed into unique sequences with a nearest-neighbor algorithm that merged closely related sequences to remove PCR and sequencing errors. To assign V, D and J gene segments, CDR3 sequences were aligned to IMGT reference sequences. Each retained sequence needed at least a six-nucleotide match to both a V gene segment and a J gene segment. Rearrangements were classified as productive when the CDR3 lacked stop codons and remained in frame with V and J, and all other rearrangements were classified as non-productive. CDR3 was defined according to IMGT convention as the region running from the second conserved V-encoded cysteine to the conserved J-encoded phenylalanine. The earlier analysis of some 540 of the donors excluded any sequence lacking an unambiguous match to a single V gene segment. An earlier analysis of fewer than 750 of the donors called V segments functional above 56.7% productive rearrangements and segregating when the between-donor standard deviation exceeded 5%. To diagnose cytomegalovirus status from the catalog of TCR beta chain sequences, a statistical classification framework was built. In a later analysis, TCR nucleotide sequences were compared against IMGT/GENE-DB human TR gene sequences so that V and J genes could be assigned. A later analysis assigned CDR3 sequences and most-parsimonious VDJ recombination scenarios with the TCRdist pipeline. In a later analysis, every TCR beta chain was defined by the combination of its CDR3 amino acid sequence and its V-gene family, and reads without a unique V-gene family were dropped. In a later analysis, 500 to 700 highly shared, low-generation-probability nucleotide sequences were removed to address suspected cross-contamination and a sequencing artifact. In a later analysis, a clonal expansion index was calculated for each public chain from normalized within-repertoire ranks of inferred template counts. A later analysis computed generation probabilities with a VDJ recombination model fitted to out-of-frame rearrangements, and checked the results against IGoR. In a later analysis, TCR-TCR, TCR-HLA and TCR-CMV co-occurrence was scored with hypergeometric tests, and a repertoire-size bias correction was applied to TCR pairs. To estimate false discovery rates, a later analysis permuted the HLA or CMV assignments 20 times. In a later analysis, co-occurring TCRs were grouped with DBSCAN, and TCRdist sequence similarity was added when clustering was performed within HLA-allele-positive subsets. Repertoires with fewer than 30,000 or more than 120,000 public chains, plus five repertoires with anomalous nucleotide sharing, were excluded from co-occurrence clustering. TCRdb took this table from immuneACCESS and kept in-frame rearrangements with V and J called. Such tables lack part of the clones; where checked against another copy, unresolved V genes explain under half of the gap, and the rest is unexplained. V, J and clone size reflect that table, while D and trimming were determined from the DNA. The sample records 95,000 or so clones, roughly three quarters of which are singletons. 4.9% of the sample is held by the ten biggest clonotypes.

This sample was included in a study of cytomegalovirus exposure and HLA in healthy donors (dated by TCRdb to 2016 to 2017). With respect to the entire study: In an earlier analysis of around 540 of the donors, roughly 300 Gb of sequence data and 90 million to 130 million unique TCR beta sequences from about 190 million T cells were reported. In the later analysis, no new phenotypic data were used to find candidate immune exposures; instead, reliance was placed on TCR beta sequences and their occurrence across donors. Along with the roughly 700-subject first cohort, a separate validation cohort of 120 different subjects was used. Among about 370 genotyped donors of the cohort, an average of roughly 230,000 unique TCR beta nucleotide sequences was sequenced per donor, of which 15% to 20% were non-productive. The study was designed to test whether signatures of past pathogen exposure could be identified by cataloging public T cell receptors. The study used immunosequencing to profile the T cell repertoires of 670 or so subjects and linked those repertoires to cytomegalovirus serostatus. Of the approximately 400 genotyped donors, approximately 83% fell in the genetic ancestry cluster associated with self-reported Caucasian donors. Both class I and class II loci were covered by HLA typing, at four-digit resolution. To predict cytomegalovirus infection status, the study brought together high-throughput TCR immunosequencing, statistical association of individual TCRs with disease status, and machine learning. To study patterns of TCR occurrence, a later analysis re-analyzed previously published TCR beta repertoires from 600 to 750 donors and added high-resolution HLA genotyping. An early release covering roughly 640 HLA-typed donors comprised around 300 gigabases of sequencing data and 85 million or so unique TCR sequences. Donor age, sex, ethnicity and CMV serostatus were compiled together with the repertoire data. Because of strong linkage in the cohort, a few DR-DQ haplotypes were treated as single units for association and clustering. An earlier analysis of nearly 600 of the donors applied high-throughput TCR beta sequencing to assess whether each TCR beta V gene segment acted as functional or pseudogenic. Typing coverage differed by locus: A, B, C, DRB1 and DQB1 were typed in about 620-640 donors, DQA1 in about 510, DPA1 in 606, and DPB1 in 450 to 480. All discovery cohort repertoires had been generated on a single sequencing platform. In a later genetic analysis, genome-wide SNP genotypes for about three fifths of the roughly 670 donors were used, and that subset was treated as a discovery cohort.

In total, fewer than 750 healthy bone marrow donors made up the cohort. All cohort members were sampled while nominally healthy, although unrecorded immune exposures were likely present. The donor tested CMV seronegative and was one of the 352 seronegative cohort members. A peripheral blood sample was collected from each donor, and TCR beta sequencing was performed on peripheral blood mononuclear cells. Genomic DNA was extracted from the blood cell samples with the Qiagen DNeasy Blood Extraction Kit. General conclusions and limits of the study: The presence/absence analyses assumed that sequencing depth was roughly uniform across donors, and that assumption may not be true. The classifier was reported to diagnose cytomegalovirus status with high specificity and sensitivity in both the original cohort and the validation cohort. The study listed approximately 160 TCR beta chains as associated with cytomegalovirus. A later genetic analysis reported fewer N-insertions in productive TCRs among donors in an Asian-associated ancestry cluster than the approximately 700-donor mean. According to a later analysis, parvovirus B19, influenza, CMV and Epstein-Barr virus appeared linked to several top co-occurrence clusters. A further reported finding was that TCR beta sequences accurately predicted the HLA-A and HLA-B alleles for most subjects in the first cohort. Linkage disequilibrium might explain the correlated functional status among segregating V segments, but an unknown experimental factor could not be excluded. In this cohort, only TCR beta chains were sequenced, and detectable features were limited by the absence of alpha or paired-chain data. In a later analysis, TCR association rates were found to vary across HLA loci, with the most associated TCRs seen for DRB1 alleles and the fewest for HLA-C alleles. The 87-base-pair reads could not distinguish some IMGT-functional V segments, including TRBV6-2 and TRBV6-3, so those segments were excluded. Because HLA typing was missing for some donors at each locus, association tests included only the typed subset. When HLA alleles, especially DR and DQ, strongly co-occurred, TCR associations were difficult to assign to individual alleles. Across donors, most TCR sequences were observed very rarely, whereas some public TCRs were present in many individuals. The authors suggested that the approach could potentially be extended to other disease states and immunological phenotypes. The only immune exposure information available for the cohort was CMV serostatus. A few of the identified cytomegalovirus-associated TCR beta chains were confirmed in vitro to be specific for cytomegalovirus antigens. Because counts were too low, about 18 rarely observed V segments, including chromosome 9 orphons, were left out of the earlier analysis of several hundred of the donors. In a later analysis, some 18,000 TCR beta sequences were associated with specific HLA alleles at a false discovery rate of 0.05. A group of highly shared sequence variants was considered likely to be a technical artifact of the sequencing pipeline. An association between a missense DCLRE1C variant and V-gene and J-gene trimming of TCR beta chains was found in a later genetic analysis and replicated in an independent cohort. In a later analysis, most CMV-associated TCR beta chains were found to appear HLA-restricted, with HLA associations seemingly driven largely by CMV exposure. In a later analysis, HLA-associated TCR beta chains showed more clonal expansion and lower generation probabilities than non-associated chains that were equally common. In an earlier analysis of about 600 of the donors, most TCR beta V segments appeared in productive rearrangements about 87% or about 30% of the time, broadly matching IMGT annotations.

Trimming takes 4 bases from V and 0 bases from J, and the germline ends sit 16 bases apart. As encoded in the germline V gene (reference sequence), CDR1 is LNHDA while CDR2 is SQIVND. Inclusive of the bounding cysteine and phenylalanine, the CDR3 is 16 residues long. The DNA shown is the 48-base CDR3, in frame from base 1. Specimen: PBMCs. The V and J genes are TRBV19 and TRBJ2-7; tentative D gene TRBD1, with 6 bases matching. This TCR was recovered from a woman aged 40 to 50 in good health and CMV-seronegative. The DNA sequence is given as TGTGCCAGTAGTACCCCTACAGGGCCTCTCTCCTACGAGCAGTACTTC. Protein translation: CASSTPTGPLSYEQYF.